Following are 2 T cell receptor beta chains from one sample sequenced in a study of blood T cell repertoires in COVID-19. Using immunoSEQ multiplex PCR, the repertoire was profiled, and TCRdb retains in-frame clones only, with some absent. The sample includes 250,000 to 350,000 clones, about 85% of them seen just once. The material sequenced was PBMCs or T cells enriched from blood (not recorded which). The source of these receptors is a woman aged 25-40 years who had recovered from COVID-19.

The genes are TRBV29-1 and TRBJ1-2; 7 nucleotides match TRBD1. CDR1 SQVTM and CDR2 ANQGSEA come from the germline V gene. The CDR3 is 14 amino acids. J lost 4 bases, V lost 6 bases, and 11 bases had no gene match. This CDR3 is CSVVGGGGGYGYTF. The CDR3 DNA follows: TGCAGCGTAGTAGGTGGAGGGGGCGGCTATGGCTACACCTTC.

The table lists this clone with a few counts. The chain combines TRBV19 with TRBJ2-1; 8 nucleotides align to TRBD1. Germline lookup yields CDR1 LNHDA and CDR2 SQIVND (reference sequence). The CDR3 has 14 amino acids. J was trimmed by 8 bases and V by 1 base; bases with no gene match: 4. The CDR3, as DNA: TGTGCCAGTAGTATAGGTCAGGGGGCTTATGAGCAGTTCTTC. Translating gives CASSIGQGAYEQFF.